This TCR beta chain came from a study of response to subunit inactivated influenza vaccine (dated by TCRdb to 2016 to 2018). As for the study more broadly: Deep quantitative T cell receptor repertoire profiling was used in the study to track responses to a trivalent subunit inactivated influenza vaccine. Overall study results and their limits: It was suggested by the authors that each seasonal influenza vaccination may recruit only a limited number of new T cells.

The library was obtained by RT-PCR. The sequencer listed for this sample is Illumina HiSeq 2500. TCRdb ran its own pipeline on the public reads, namely fastp trimming at Q25 and MiXCR clone calling, and kept in-frame beta chains. Rows merge per CDR3 protein into single entries with the most common DNA and genes. The sample table records hundreds of thousands of distinct CDR3 sequences; approximately 11% of these occur just once. 9.5% to 12% of the sample belongs to the ten largest clones. The CDR3, cysteine through phenylalanine, is 16 amino acids long. Only the CDR3 DNA is retained, 48 bases long and in frame from the first base. CDR1 MGHRA and CDR2 YSYEKL were looked up in the germline V gene. From V the trimming removes 4 bases and from J it removes 0 bases, while the gene matches leave 6 bases of the junction unaccounted for. This clonotype came up many times. Its antigen is not yet known. No much larger clonotype is one base removed from it; base qualities were not supplied.

These data also featured in a second study, about T cells expressing NK-cell markers. The second publication reports: 5'RACE template switching, by which a universal primer site and unique molecular identifiers were added, was used to make TCR beta cDNA libraries. Three sorted T-cell subsets (CD3+CD56+NKG2C+, CD3+CD56+NKG2C- and CD3+CD56-NKG2C+) from fewer than 10 donors had their TCR beta-chain repertoires profiled. Among the eight sequenced donors, seven were HCMV-seropositive and one was HCMV-seronegative. In several experiments an anti-gammadeltaTCR antibody was added to restrict sorting to alphabetaTCR-expressing T cells. For over five donors, the dominant CD3+CD56+NKG2C+ clonotypes were among the top 10 CD8+ clonotypes and accounted for roughly 1.0-8% of CD8+ T cells. Those dominant clonotypes were again the most abundant among CD3+CD56-NKG2C+ cells in four donors, at about 25-60.1%. Whether the expanded NKG2C-expressing T cell clones were specific for HCMV antigens remained unclear. Randomly selected healthy volunteers, three men and five women, were used as the eight sequenced donors. HCMV-specific IgG was detected in serum with a commercial ELISA kit to determine HCMV serostatus. Ficoll density gradient centrifugation was used to isolate peripheral blood mononuclear cells from blood. For about six donors, bulk peripheral blood T-cell repertoires were additionally sequenced from unsorted PBMC. cDNA synthesis was primed from the TCR beta constant segment and was followed by two successive PCR amplification steps. The libraries were sequenced on Illumina HiSeq 2000/2500, MiSeq or NextSeq, producing 2 x 150 bp reads. MIGEC was used to demultiplex reads and group the reads by UMI, and MiTCR was used to assemble and quantify clonotypes. Only TCR cDNA sequences supported by at least two reads were kept to exclude erroneous sequences. The tcR package was used for downstream repertoire analysis, with clonotypes matched between fractions based on CDR3 nucleotide sequence plus V segment. VDJmatch was used to annotate antigen specificity against VDJdb, with one amino acid substitution in CDR3 permitted.

This chain is built from TRBV4-1 and TRBJ2-3, with 8 bases in between that match TRBD2. This clonotype was obtained from a man over 45 who received an inactivated influenza vaccine. Donor details come from another sample of the same person, matched by shared clones. Source: PBMCs from blood, taken on the day of vaccination. The DNA sequence is given as TGCGCCAGCAGCCGATCTAGCGGGCTGAGCACAGATACGCAGTATTTT. This yields the protein CASSRSSGLSTDTQYF.